This T cell receptor beta chain was sequenced in a study of blood T cell repertoires in COVID-19. Study details: Specimens from acute and convalescent COVID-19 originated in the United States, Italy and Spain.

Study processing details: Reference gene primer amplification gave estimated nucleated cell counts. The data were produced by immunoSEQ multiplex PCR, yet TCRdb's version contains in-frame clones alone and is incomplete. V and J calls and clone size are copied from that table; D and trimming were computed from the DNA. The repertoire has roughly 500,000 clones, roughly 89% of them found once; the top ten carry 0.75% to 0.9%. Followed longitudinally, the Seattle patients had been enrolled during active infection. The sample comprised peripheral blood. This receptor was obtained from a man between 18 and 29 years old with COVID-19, enrolled during active disease.

CDR3 nucleotide sequence: TGTGCCAGCAGCTTAGCGAAGGGACTAGCGGGCCACTCCTACGAGCAGTACTTC. Protein product: CASSLAKGLAGHSYEQYF. The V gene is TRBV7-9, the J gene TRBJ2-7; 12 bases are a match to TRBD2. Losses at the gene ends were 0 bases for V and 0 bases for J; bases not matched to a gene: 6. This CDR3 is built from 18 residues. The germline V gene has CDR1 SEHNR and CDR2 FQNEAQ (reference sequence).